One sample yielded the 29 T cell receptor beta chains listed below, sequenced in a study of T cells after yellow fever vaccination. TCRdb processed the 5' RACE reads anew with MiXCR; each CDR3 protein has one entry. The data show roughly 190,000 distinct CDR3 sequences, roughly 11% seen once. Here the sequenced sample was CD8+ T cells sorted from PBMCs, taken 15 days after the yellow fever booster vaccination. The source is a man aged 18 to 30 who received the YFV17D yellow fever vaccine.

This clonotype was counted only a few times. This chain uses TRBV4-1 with TRBJ2-7; 7 nucleotides agree with TRBD1. Unmatched junction bases numbered 2, after V lost 2 bases and J lost 4 bases. Germline lookup yields CDR1 MGHRA and CDR2 YSYEKL. CDR3 size: 13 residues. CDR3 protein: CASSQIQGYEQYV. CDR3 nucleotides: TGCGCCAGCAGCCAAATACAGGGGTACGAGCAGTACGTC.

The chain couples TRBV29-1 to TRBJ1-5, with D perhaps matching TRBD1 (5 bases). Trimming left V 4 bases short and J 7 bases short, with 17 bases between. Per the germline V gene, CDR1 is SQVTM and CDR2 is ANQGSEA. The CDR3 has 14 amino acids. CDR3 coding DNA: TGCAGCGTTGGGGTCGGGACCCTTGGGCAGCCCCAGCATTTT. Translating gives CSVGVGTLGQPQHF.

This clonotype occurred a few times. The chain employs TRBV5-5 and TRBJ2-1; D is unresolved. V was clipped by 0 bases and J by 6 bases, with 10 bases between them. This CDR3 comprises 14 residues. The germline V gene encodes CDR1 SGHKS and CDR2 YYEKEE (reference sequence). CDR3 in amino acids: CASSLGNPRNEQFF. The DNA of the CDR3 is TGTGCCAGCAGCTTGGGTAATCCACGCAATGAGCAGTTCTTC.

The chain joins TRBV6-2 or TRBV6-3 to TRBJ1-5, with D uncertain. Trimming left V 0 bases short and J 7 bases short, with 7 bases between. CDR1 and CDR2 (germline): MNHEY, SVGEGT. This CDR3 is 13 amino acids long. CDR3 protein: CASSYSRIQPQHF. The CDR3 DNA sequence: TGTGCCAGCAGTTACTCGCGGATCCAGCCCCAGCATTTT.

There are many counts of this clonotype. J is TRBJ2-7 and V is TRBV27; D not certain. Germline V lookup: CDR1 MNHEY, CDR2 SMNVEV (reference sequence). CDR3 length equals 11 residues. V lost 6 bases and J 2 bases, leaving 5 bases between the germline ends. The CDR3 here is CASSSTYEQYF. CDR3 sequence (DNA): TGTGCCAGCAGCTCTACCTACGAGCAGTACTTC.

This clonotype was counted at least ten times. This sequence joins TRBV20-1 and TRBJ2-7; D not resolved. The length of the CDR3 is 15 residues. Deletions cut 0 bases from V and 1 base from J, with 13 bases between. Germline V gene sequence: CDR1 DFQATT, CDR2 SNEGSKA (reference sequence). The CDR3 here is CSARDGGSFSYEQYF. The CDR3 DNA sequence: TGCAGTGCTAGAGATGGCGGCAGTTTTTCCTACGAGCAGTACTTC.

The CDR3 reads CSVVRQNEEKLFF. The DNA for the CDR3 is TGCAGCGTTGTCCGACAGAATGAAGAAAAACTGTTTTTT. The chain uses TRBV29-1 and TRBJ1-4, with D possibly TRBD1 on 5 matching bases. In germline, CDR1 is SQVTM, CDR2 ANQGSEA. Between the trimmed V and J ends, which lost 4 bases and 8 bases, there was a span of 14 bases. The CDR3 runs to 13 residues.

Ten or more counts support this clonotype. The chain couples TRBV4-2 to TRBJ2-2, with 12 positions matching TRBD2. Looked up from germline, CDR1 is LGHNA and CDR2 is YNFKEQ. V gave up 4 bases and J gave up 1 base; unmatched junction bases: 7. CDR3 length: 18 amino acids. The CDR3 DNA is TGTGCCAGCAGCCTATCTAGCGGGGGGGATATGAACACCGGGGAGCTGTTTTTT. Residues: CASSLSSGGDMNTGELFF.

This clonotype was seen a handful of times. The chain combines TRBV7-9 with TRBJ1-6, with 8 bases matching TRBD1. The CDR3 covers 15 residues. The V gene end was trimmed by 5 bases and the J gene end by 7 bases; junction bases not matched to a gene: 7. Germline values: CDR1 SEHNR, CDR2 FQNEAQ (reference sequence). The CDR3 region is CASSDLDRDNSPLHF. As DNA, the CDR3 is TGTGCCAGCAGCGACCTGGACAGGGACAATTCACCCCTCCACTTT.

This clonotype was observed a few times. The chain uses TRBV25-1 and TRBJ2-5; D unresolved. The CDR3 sequence is 11 residues long. Trimming took off 4 bases at V and 5 bases at J, with 5 bases between the two ends. Germline V gene sequence: CDR1 MGHDK, CDR2 SYGVNS. The CDR3 loop is CASSADETQYF. The CDR3 nucleotides read TGTGCCAGCAGTGCGGACGAGACCCAGTACTTC.

This clonotype was counted at least ten times. The chain links TRBV4-3 to TRBJ2-7; a weak D match, TRBD2 (5 bases). Germline lookup yields CDR1 LGHNA and CDR2 YSLEER. This CDR3 is built from 14 residues. The V end lost 0 bases, the J end lost 3 bases, and 9 bases lay between the germline ends. CDR3: CASSQDIGDYEQYF. The CDR3 region has the DNA TGCGCCAGCAGCCAAGATATCGGGGACTACGAGCAGTACTTC.

J is TRBJ1-5 and V is TRBV6-5; unclear D gene. This CDR3 has 14 amino acids. The germline V gene has CDR1 MNHEY and CDR2 SVGAGI. The germline V and J ends were trimmed by 2 bases and 2 bases, with 7 bases remaining between them. Here the CDR3 reads CASSYGQGNQPQHF. The CDR3 region has the DNA TGTGCCAGCAGTTACGGGCAGGGCAATCAGCCCCAGCATTTT.

J is TRBJ2-7 and V is TRBV5-1; D tentatively reads TRBD1 or TRBD2 (5 bases each). CDR3 length: 14 residues. V gave up 4 bases and J gave up 4 bases, with 15 bases separating them. Germline assignment: CDR1 SGHRS and CDR2 YFSETQ. The CDR3 DNA is TGCGCCAGCAGCCTACCGGGTGGGGGATACGAGCAGTACTTC. Translated, it gives CASSLPGGGYEQYF.

The chain couples TRBV5-1 to TRBJ2-2; D not resolved. CDR1 SGHRS and CDR2 YFSETQ come from the germline V gene. The length of the CDR3 is 14 residues. The germline V and J ends were trimmed by 2 bases and 1 base, with 6 bases remaining between them. As DNA, the CDR3 is TGCGCCAGCAGCTTCCTGTGGAACACCGGGGAGCTGTTTTTT. Translating gives CASSFLWNTGELFF.

The rearrangement links TRBV2 to TRBJ2-7; TRBD1 might be the D (6 bases). V lost 3 bases and J 2 bases, leaving 11 bases between the germline ends. The V gene's germline CDR1 is SNHLY and CDR2 FYNNEI. The length of the CDR3 is 14 residues. The CDR3 bases are TGTGCCAGCAGTGAGGGGAACAGGGCCTACGAGCAGTACGTC. Translation: CASSEGNRAYEQYV.

In its sample, this clonotype was seen a few times. The rearrangement links TRBV15 to TRBJ1-5, with 8 bases aligning to TRBD1. CDR1 is LNHNV, CDR2 YYDKDF, per germline (reference sequence). The CDR3 is made up of 14 amino acids. Losses at the gene ends were 11 bases for V and 6 bases for J; bases not matched to a gene: 12. The CDR3 DNA reads as TGTGCCTCGGCGGGGAGGACAGGGATTCAGCCCCAGCATTTT. This encodes CASAGRTGIQPQHF.

This sequence joins TRBV7-6 and TRBJ1-5, with D possibly being TRBD1 (6 bases). The CDR3 has 14 amino acids. Trimming cost V 1 base and J 6 bases, with 10 bases left between them. The germline gives CDR1 SGHVS, CDR2 FNYEAQ. In nucleotides, the CDR3 is TGTGCCAGCAGCTTAGGGGGGGCTGCTCAGCCCCAGCATTTT. This codes for CASSLGGAAQPQHF.

The chain links TRBV12-3 or TRBV12-4 to TRBJ2-7, with D possibly TRBD2 on 6 matching bases. V gave up 2 bases and J gave up 6 bases, with 11 bases separating them. CDR3 length equals 13 residues. CDR3 loop: CASSLTGSGEQYF. CDR3 DNA: TGTGCCAGCAGTTTAACAGGTAGCGGCGAGCAGTACTTC.

This clonotype was seen a handful of times. The V and J genes are TRBV7-8 and TRBJ2-7; D remains unclear. The CDR3 spans 12 residues. The V end lost 1 base, the J end lost 5 bases, and 6 bases lay between the germline ends. Germline loops: CDR1 SGHVS, CDR2 FQNEAQ. The CDR3 spells CASSLGSHEQYV. The CDR3 region has the DNA TGTGCCAGCAGCTTAGGGTCCCACGAGCAGTACGTC.

The chain recombines TRBV5-5 with TRBJ2-3; D ambiguous. The V end lost 2 bases, the J end lost 2 bases, and 9 bases lay between the germline ends. Germline values: CDR1 SGHKS, CDR2 YYEKEE (reference sequence). This CDR3 comprises 14 residues. This CDR3 is CASSFPGPTDTQYF. CDR3 bases: TGTGCCAGCAGCTTTCCGGGCCCCACAGATACGCAGTATTTT.

This clonotype was counted a few times. V and J are TRBV7-9 and TRBJ1-4; D possibly corresponds to TRBD1 (5 bases). The germline V gene has CDR1 SEHNR and CDR2 FQNEAQ (reference sequence). V was shortened by 5 bases and J by 0 bases, with 13 bases between the two germline ends. CDR3 size: 16 residues. CDR3 loop: CASSPIGTPTNEKLFF. The CDR3 DNA reads as TGTGCCAGCAGCCCGATAGGGACGCCAACTAATGAAAAACTGTTTTTT.

This clonotype was found a few times. V gene TRBV5-1 combines with J gene TRBJ1-1; no definite D call. Germline loops: CDR1 SGHRS, CDR2 YFSETQ. This CDR3 has 13 amino acids. V lost 0 bases and J lost 1, with 4 bases in between. The CDR3 is CASSLARNTEAFF. The CDR3 coding sequence is TGCGCCAGCAGCTTGGCTAGGAACACTGAAGCTTTCTTT.

The rearrangement joins TRBV2 to TRBJ1-5, with D hard to call. The CDR3 sequence is 14 residues long. Between the trimmed V and J ends, which lost 4 bases and 3 bases, there was a span of 10 bases. The germline V gene encodes CDR1 SNHLY and CDR2 FYNNEI. The CDR3 sequence: CASSGQENNQPQHF. DNA of the CDR3: TGTGCCAGCAGTGGTCAGGAGAACAATCAGCCCCAGCATTTT.

A few counts support this clonotype. The chain has TRBV4-1 and TRBJ1-5; 8 bases fit TRBD1. V shed 2 bases, J shed 14 bases, and the junction held 8 bases outside the gene matches. Germline V gene sequence: CDR1 MGHRA, CDR2 YSYEKL. This CDR3 comprises 13 residues. The DNA of the CDR3 is TGCGCCAGCAGCCAACTCTCGGACAGGGCCGAGCATTTT. Protein: CASSQLSDRAEHF.

V gene TRBV9 combines with J gene TRBJ1-2; 7 bases match TRBD1. CDR3 length: 16 amino acids. Germline CDR1 is SGDLS and CDR2 is YYNGEE. Trimming at V came to 4 bases and at J to 6 bases, leaving 15 bases not matched to a gene. The CDR3 DNA follows: TGTGCCAGCAGCCCCAGTCCCCCGACAGGGTGGGATGGCTACACCTTC. Translation: CASSPSPPTGWDGYTF. The entire variable domain, with the rest obtained from reference TRBV9 and TRBJ1-2, is as follows: DSGVTQTPKHLITATGQRVTLRCSPRSGDLSVYWYQQSLDQGLQFLIQYYNGEERAKGNILERFSAQQFPDLHSELNLSSLELGDSALYFCASSPSPPTGWDGYTFGSGTRLTVV.

The V gene is TRBV13, the J gene TRBJ2-7; perhaps TRBD2 as D (5 bases). The CDR3 contains 14 residues. V lost 5 bases to trimming and J lost 2 bases, with 13 bases between them. Germline-derived CDR1 and CDR2 are PRHDT and FYEKMQ (reference sequence). The CDR3 region is CASSRTRTPYEQYV. The DNA for the CDR3 is TGTGCCAGCAGCCGCACTCGGACTCCCTACGAGCAGTACGTC.

A few counts support this clonotype. V is TRBV30 and J is TRBJ2-4; TRBD1 might be the D (5 bases). Per the germline V gene, CDR1 is GTSNPN and CDR2 is SVGIG (reference sequence). Trimming took off 0 bases at V and 0 bases at J, with 18 bases between the two ends. This CDR3 contains 18 residues. The CDR3 here is CAWSVRRQNRLAKNIQYF. CDR3 DNA: TGTGCCTGGAGTGTACGTAGACAGAATAGACTAGCCAAAAACATTCAGTACTTC.

This chain links TRBV1 with TRBJ1-2. TRBV1 is noted as a pseudogene. The length of the CDR3 is 15 residues. CDR3 DNA: TGCACCAGCAGCCAAGATGAAGGAGAGAACTATGGCTACACCTTC. Residues: CTSSQDEGENYGYTF.

The chain is built from TRBV7-9 and TRBJ2-7; D remains ambiguous. The germline gives CDR1 SEHNR, CDR2 FQNEAQ (reference sequence). The V gene lost 3 bases and the J gene lost 1 base, with 7 bases spanning the gap. This CDR3 spans 13 amino acids. In DNA form, the CDR3 reads TGTGCCAGCAGCTTTTCGCCGTCCTACGAGCAGTACTTC. This gives the protein CASSFSPSYEQYF.